These 23 T cell receptor beta chains were sequenced from one sample in a study of cytomegalovirus exposure and HLA in healthy donors. In the PCR, 60 Vbeta and 13 Jbeta primers were used. Assay used: immunoSEQ multiplex PCR; TCRdb lists only in-frame clones, some missing. The sample contains some 180,000 clones, 76% of which appear only once. The material sequenced was PBMCs. These receptors all come from a young man in good health and CMV-seronegative.

The genes are TRBV30 and TRBJ1-5; unclear D gene. Trimming pared 6 bases from V and 2 bases from J, leaving 11 bases between. This CDR3 spans 13 amino acids. The germline gives CDR1 GTSNPN, CDR2 SVGIG (reference sequence). CDR3 sequence: CACNGGGNQPQHF. Written as DNA, the CDR3 is TGTGCCTGCAACGGAGGAGGCAATCAGCCCCAGCATTTT.

The count of this clone is one. The chain is built from TRBV18 and TRBJ1-2; possibly TRBD1 for D (6 bases). This CDR3 is built from 14 residues. Germline V CDR1 and CDR2: KGHSH, LQKENI. The V end lost 3 bases, the J end lost 2 bases, and 10 bases lay between the germline ends. This CDR3 reads CASSPTGENYGYTF. The CDR3 DNA reads as TGTGCCAGCTCACCGACAGGCGAAAACTATGGCTACACCTTC. Looking up the rest from reference TRBV18 and TRBJ1-2 gives the full variable domain: NAGVMQNPRHLVRRRGQEARLRCSPMKGHSHVYWYRQLPEEGLKFMVYLQKENIIDESGMPKERFSAEFPKEGPSILRIQQVVRGDSAAYFCASSPTGENYGYTFGSGTRLTVV.

This rearrangement joins TRBV7-2 to TRBJ2-6; possibly TRBD1 for D (5 bases). Between the trimmed V and J ends, which lost 3 bases and 2 bases, there was a span of 8 bases. The V gene's germline CDR1 is SGHTA and CDR2 FQGNSA. The CDR3 is 15 residues long. The CDR3: CASSLTTAGANVLTF. The CDR3 DNA sequence: TGTGCCAGCAGCTTGACGACAGCTGGGGCCAACGTCCTGACTTTC.

V gene TRBV14 combines with J gene TRBJ2-7; maybe TRBD1 (5 bases). V lost 6 bases to trimming and J lost 5 bases, with 23 bases between them. Per the germline V gene, CDR1 is SGHDN and CDR2 is FVKESK. CDR3 size: 16 residues. The CDR3 DNA is TGTGCCAGCAGTTCTTCCAACAGGTTTAGGTATGACGAGCAGTACTTC. Encoded protein: CASSSSNRFRYDEQYF.

As concerns this clone: Other DNA sequences in this specimen translate into the identical CDR3. The chain joins TRBV9 to TRBJ1-3, with no clear D. There are 15 residues in the CDR3. CDR1 is SGDLS and CDR2 is YYNGEE in the germline V gene. V was trimmed by 0 bases and J by 3 bases, leaving 10 bases between them. The CDR3 loop is CASSVGWGGGNTIYF. The CDR3 DNA follows: TGTGCCAGCAGCGTAGGTTGGGGAGGTGGAAACACCATATATTTT.

The chain employs TRBV28 and TRBJ1-2, with no clear D. CDR1 and CDR2 from the germline V gene are MDHEN and SYDVKM. CDR3 length: 14 amino acids. Deletions cut 8 bases from V and 2 bases from J, with 15 bases between. CDR3 loop: CASHGVGKNYGYTF. CDR3 DNA: TGTGCCAGCCACGGGGTGGGTAAGAACTATGGCTACACCTTC.

CDR3 DNA: TGTGCCTGGCGAGAACCCGGATGGGGCAGGGGGACCGGGGAGCTGTTTTTT. As protein: CAWREPGWGRGTGELFF. The J gene is TRBJ2-2, the V gene TRBV30; 7 nucleotides align to TRBD1. CDR1 is GTSNPN and CDR2 is SVGIG in the germline V gene (reference sequence). This CDR3 region has 17 residues. J gave up 5 bases and V 5 bases, and 17 bases lay outside the gene matches.

A note on this clone: The junction shows a germline mismatch at one end, possibly a read error. This specimen includes other DNA sequences encoding the same CDR3. The rearrangement joins TRBV4-2 to TRBJ1-6; a possible D gene is TRBD1 (6 bases). Looked up from germline, CDR1 is LGHNA and CDR2 is YNFKEQ. This CDR3 is built from 15 residues. The CDR3 is CASSQGQGTHSPLHF. The CDR3, as DNA: TGTGCCAGCAGCCAAGGCCAGGGGACGCATTCCCCCCTCCACTTT.

The CDR3: CASSTTGEGEQYF. In DNA form, the CDR3 reads TGTGCCAGCAGCACCACAGGGGAAGGGGAGCAGTACTTC. J is TRBJ2-7 and V is TRBV7-9; 7 bases match TRBD1. The CDR3 is 13 residues long. Germline trimming cut 5 bases from V and 7 bases from J; bases unmatched to any gene: 8. Germline V gene sequence: CDR1 SEHNR, CDR2 FQNEAQ (reference sequence).

The V gene is TRBV4-2, the J gene TRBJ1-5; 10 nucleotides line up with TRBD1. The germline CDR1 and CDR2 sequences are LGHNA and YNFKEQ. The length of the CDR3 is 16 residues. The V gene end was trimmed by 2 bases and the J gene end by 2 bases; junction bases not matched to a gene: 3. Here the CDR3 reads CASSQTGTGGNQPQHF. The DNA of the CDR3 is TGTGCCAGCAGCCAAACCGGGACAGGGGGCAATCAGCCCCAGCATTTT.

This rearrangement joins TRBV27 to TRBJ2-2; 9 bases are a match to TRBD2. The germline CDR1 and CDR2 sequences are MNHEY and SMNVEV (reference sequence). J was trimmed by 6 bases and V by 4 bases; bases with no gene match: 6. CDR3 size: 15 residues. As DNA, the CDR3 is TGTGCCAGCAGTTGGGTAGCGGGGGCGTCCGGGGAGCTGTTTTTT. Amino acids: CASSWVAGASGELFF.

The chain has TRBV11-2 and TRBJ1-2, with a weak D call TRBD1 (5 bases). Between the trimmed V and J ends, which lost 5 bases and 7 bases, there was a span of 20 bases. The germline CDR1 and CDR2 sequences are SGHAT and FQNNGV. The CDR3 runs 15 residues. The CDR3 DNA follows: TGTGCCAGCAGCAACCCGCTACGCAGGGTTGGTGGCTACACCTTC. Its protein is CASSNPLRRVGGYTF.

V is TRBV28 and J is TRBJ1-5, with 8 bases that match TRBD1. The germline V gene has CDR1 MDHEN and CDR2 SYDVKM. This CDR3 spans 17 amino acids. Trimming took 2 bases from V and 2 from J; bases not matched to a gene: 8. The CDR3 loop is CASSLLTSGQGNQPQHF. The DNA for the CDR3 is TGTGCCAGCAGTTTACTTACCTCGGGACAGGGCAATCAGCCCCAGCATTTT.

This chain connects TRBV19 to TRBJ1-6; D remains unclear. Germline V gives CDR1 LNHDA, CDR2 SQIVND (reference sequence). The CDR3 runs 16 residues. V was clipped by 7 bases and J by 0 bases, with 13 bases between them. Here the CDR3 reads CASTSHISSYNSPLHF. The CDR3 DNA reads TGTGCCAGTACGTCGCACATCAGCTCCTATAATTCACCCCTCCACTTT. The full variable domain, completed using reference TRBV19 and TRBJ1-6, is DGGITQSPKYLFRKEGQNVTLSCEQNLNHDAMYWYRQDPGQGLRLIYYSQIVNDFQKGDIAEGYSVSREKKESFPLTVTSAQKNPTAFYLCASTSHISSYNSPLHFGNGTRLTVT.

The chain has TRBV7-9 and TRBJ2-2; 15 bases line up with TRBD2. The CDR3 spans 19 residues. J was trimmed by 3 bases and V by 4 bases; bases with no gene match: 9. In germline, CDR1 is SEHNR, CDR2 FQNEAQ (reference sequence). The CDR3 nucleotides are TGTGCCAGCAGCTCCCCCGGGACTAGCGGGAGGCCATACACCGGGGAGCTGTTTTTT. Protein product: CASSSPGTSGRPYTGELFF. The full variable domain, completed using reference TRBV7-9 and TRBJ2-2, is DTGVSQNPRHKITKRGQNVTFRCDPISEHNRLYWYRQTLGQGPEFLTYFQNEAQLEKSRLLSDRFSAERPKGSFSTLEIQRTEQGDSAMYLCASSSPGTSGRPYTGELFFGEGSRLTVL.

The rearrangement links TRBV30 to TRBJ2-7; D is perhaps TRBD1 (5 bases). The CDR3 consists of 15 residues. The ends were cut back, 5 bases at V and 3 bases at J, with 20 bases in the middle. From germline, CDR1 is GTSNPN and CDR2 SVGIG (reference sequence). CDR3 region: CAWERAVTGGYEQYF. The CDR3 region has the DNA TGTGCCTGGGAAAGGGCGGTCACAGGCGGCTACGAGCAGTACTTC.

The gene calls are TRBV9 and TRBJ2-1; unclear D gene. There are 12 residues in the CDR3. Germline V gene data show CDR1 as SGDLS and CDR2 as YYNGEE. V was shortened by 2 bases and J by 6 bases, with 6 bases between the two germline ends. CDR3 region: CASSVLPNEQFF. CDR3 nucleotide sequence: TGTGCCAGCAGCGTCCTCCCCAATGAGCAGTTCTTC.

As DNA, the CDR3 is TGTGCCAGCAGTCCAGGAGCGGGATCGGGGGAGCAGTACTTC. Protein: CASSPGAGSGEQYF. J is TRBJ2-7 and V is TRBV6-1; 7 bases agree with TRBD2. V lost 5 bases to trimming and J lost 7 bases; unmatched junction nucleotides: 11. This CDR3 is 14 amino acids long. The germline V gene has CDR1 MNHNS and CDR2 SASEGT.

This chain links TRBV19 with TRBJ1-6, with a possible D match to TRBD1 (5 bases). The CDR3 covers 13 residues. Germline loops: CDR1 LNHDA, CDR2 SQIVND (reference sequence). With 4 bases removed from V and 7 bases from J, the gap between germline ends came to 8 bases. CDR3 sequence reads: CASSRQKNSPLHF. The CDR3 DNA sequence: TGTGCCAGTAGTAGACAGAAAAATTCACCCCTCCACTTT. Looking up the rest from reference TRBV19 and TRBJ1-6 gives the full variable domain: DGGITQSPKYLFRKEGQNVTLSCEQNLNHDAMYWYRQDPGQGLRLIYYSQIVNDFQKGDIAEGYSVSREKKESFPLTVTSAQKNPTAFYLCASSRQKNSPLHFGNGTRLTVT.

The genes are TRBV2 and TRBJ2-5; possible D gene TRBD1, 5 bases. The CDR3 covers 13 residues. Germline V gives CDR1 SNHLY, CDR2 FYNNEI. Trimming left V 7 bases short and J 1 base short, with 10 bases between. CDR3 bases: TGTGCCAGCAATGGGGCATCCCAAGAGACCCAGTACTTC. Translated, it gives CASNGASQETQYF.

The chain recombines TRBV27 with TRBJ2-7, with D maybe TRBD2 (5 bases). CDR1 is MNHEY, CDR2 SMNVEV, per germline (reference sequence). The CDR3 sequence is 15 residues long. V dropped 8 bases and J dropped 3 bases, with 20 bases sitting between them. CDR3 in amino acids: CASRLLEAAYYEQYF. CDR3 bases: TGTGCCAGCCGACTATTGGAGGCGGCCTACTACGAGCAGTACTTC.

The V and J genes are TRBV11-1 and TRBJ1-2; D remains ambiguous. This CDR3 contains 18 residues. V was trimmed by 4 bases and J by 2 bases, leaving 23 bases between them. From germline, CDR1 is SGHAT and CDR2 FQDESV (reference sequence). The CDR3 nucleotides read TGTGCCAGCAGCTCCTACTCTCTGTTGGAGGGAGAGAACTATGGCTACACCTTC. It yields the protein CASSSYSLLEGENYGYTF. Filled out from reference TRBV11-1 and TRBJ1-2, the complete variable domain reads EAEVAQSPRYKITEKSQAVAFWCDPISGHATLYWYRQILGQGPELLVQFQDESVVDDSQLPKDRFSAERLKGVDSTLKIQPAELGDSAMYLCASSSYSLLEGENYGYTFGSGTRLTVV.

V gene TRBV9 combines with J gene TRBJ2-7; 7 bases fit TRBD1. This CDR3 spans 15 amino acids. V shed 5 bases and J 0 bases; nucleotides not matched to a gene: 8. Germline-derived CDR1 and CDR2 are SGDLS and YYNGEE. CDR3 sequence reads: CASSDTGASSYEQYF. The CDR3, as DNA: TGTGCCAGCAGTGACACAGGGGCTAGCTCCTACGAGCAGTACTTC.